Listed below are T cell receptor beta chains from one sample, sequenced in a study of blood T cell repertoires in COVID-19. TCRdb's copy holds only in-frame clones and misses some; the assay was immunoSEQ multiplex PCR. Of about 180,000 clones in the sample, 70% to 80% were seen once. The sample consisted of PBMCs or T cells enriched from blood (not recorded which). All receptors derive from a man in his 60s who had been exposed to COVID-19. CDR3s include the opening cysteine and the closing phenylalanine or tryptophan. A D gene is named only where the DNA matches it firmly. Part of the rows lack a size; the others show once, few, many or a class for expanded clones.

size	V	length	J	D	CDR3	DNA
-	TRBV5-1	17	TRBJ2-3	TRBD2	CASSKGLAGGPPDTQYF	TGCGCCAGCAGCAAGGGACTAGCGGGAGGGCCCCCAGATACGCAGTATTTT
-	TRBV29-1	13	TRBJ2-3	-	CSGDQGRADTQYF	TGCAGCGGCGATCAGGGGCGCGCAGATACGCAGTATTTT
-	TRBV7-2	18	TRBJ2-7	TRBD2	CASSQRLAGGSRSYEQYF	TGTGCCAGCAGCCAAAGGCTAGCGGGAGGTTCTAGGTCCTACGAGCAGTACTTC
-	TRBV12-3/TRBV12-4	12	TRBJ1-3	-	CASSFVGNTIYF	TGTGCCAGCAGTTTCGTTGGAAACACCATATATTTT
-	TRBV3-1/TRBV3-2	15	TRBJ1-6	-	CASSPQGRVRSPLHF	TGTGCCAGCAGCCCCCAAGGCAGGGTACGGTCACCCCTCCACTTT
few	TRBV29-1	15	TRBJ2-7	TRBD1	CSVEDWDRDSYEQYF	TGCAGCGTTGAAGACTGGGACAGGGACTCCTACGAGCAGTACTTC
-	TRBV6-2/TRBV6-3	14	TRBJ2-7	-	CASSSTLGSYEQYF	TGTGCCAGCAGCAGTACTCTGGGGAGCTACGAGCAGTACTTC
-	TRBV11-3	15	TRBJ2-2	-	CASSLSQSNTGELFF	TGTGCCAGCAGCTTAAGTCAGTCGAACACCGGGGAGCTGTTTTTT
-	TRBV5-1	19	TRBJ1-3	-	CASSLDPQDGGTQGNTIYF	TGCGCCAGCAGCTTGGACCCTCAGGATGGAGGTACCCAAGGAAACACCATATATTTT
-	TRBV5-6	14	TRBJ2-5	-	CASSMGLTQETQYF	TGTGCCAGCAGCATGGGACTTACCCAAGAGACCCAGTACTTC
-	TRBV18	17	TRBJ1-1	-	CASSRENTGKGNTEAFF	TGTGCCAGCTCCCGCGAGAACACAGGGAAAGGAAACACTGAAGCTTTCTTT
-	TRBV29-1	12	TRBJ2-7	-	CSVARSSYEQYF	TGCAGCGTTGCCCGGAGCTCCTACGAGCAGTACTTC
once	TRBV7-8	13	TRBJ1-1	-	CASSLDRATEAFF	TGTGCCAGCAGCTTAGACAGGGCCACTGAAGCTTTCTTT
-	TRBV4-1	16	TRBJ2-7	TRBD1	CASSPGNRDRDYEQYF	TGCGCCAGCAGCCCAGGGAACCGGGACAGGGACTACGAGCAGTACTTC
once	TRBV7-2	14	TRBJ2-7	-	CASSRRVRAYEQYF	TGTGCCAGCAGCCGCCGGGTCAGGGCCTACGAGCAGTACTTC
few	TRBV5-6	15	TRBJ2-7	TRBD1	CASSLAQGASHEQYF	TGTGCCAGCAGCTTGGCCCAGGGGGCGAGCCACGAGCAGTACTTC
-	TRBV19	17	TRBJ2-1	-	CASSKDVPNFINNEQFF	TGTGCCAGTAGTAAAGACGTCCCTAACTTTATAAACAATGAGCAGTTCTTC
-	TRBV19	14	TRBJ1-1	TRBD1	CASSITGERTEAFF	TGTGCCAGTAGTATAACAGGGGAGCGCACTGAAGCTTTCTTT
many	TRBV19	17	TRBJ2-7	-	CASSIVGGLANPYEQYF	TGTGCCAGTAGTATTGTGGGAGGTCTAGCGAACCCCTACGAGCAGTACTTC
once	TRBV11-3	15	TRBJ2-5	TRBD2	CASSRGTTIQETQYF	TGTGCCAGCAGCCGCGGGACTACCATCCAAGAGACCCAGTACTTC
-	TRBV5-5	15	TRBJ1-2	-	CASRQGHSMFYGYTF	TGTGCCAGCAGGCAGGGCCACTCTATGTTCTATGGCTACACCTTC
-	TRBV28	15	TRBJ2-7	TRBD1	CASRIAGGSSYEQYF	TGTGCCAGCAGAATTGCAGGGGGTAGCTCCTACGAGCAGTACTTC
-	TRBV11-2	16	TRBJ2-5	TRBD1	CASSPGQGWGQETQYF	TGTGCCAGCAGCCCCGGACAGGGGTGGGGCCAAGAGACCCAGTACTTC
-	TRBV5-4	15	TRBJ2-2	-	CASSTTGQSTGELFF	TGTGCCAGCAGCACGACGGGACAAAGCACCGGGGAGCTGTTTTTT
-	TRBV27	15	TRBJ1-6	-	CASSLVSSYNSPLHF	TGTGCCAGCAGTCTAGTAAGCTCCTATAATTCACCCCTCCACTTT
-	TRBV11-2	12	TRBJ2-3	TRBD1	CASSPGGDTQYF	TGTGCCAGCAGCCCAGGGGGAGATACGCAGTATTTT
-	TRBV7-2	13	TRBJ2-7	-	CASSLPVSYEQYF	TGTGCCAGCAGCTTACCAGTATCCTACGAGCAGTACTTC
few	TRBV11-1	13	TRBJ1-2	TRBD1	CASSRDSSYGYTF	TGTGCCAGCAGCAGGGACAGCAGCTATGGCTACACCTTC
-	TRBV27	16	TRBJ1-1	TRBD1	CASSLTGTARNTEAFF	TGTGCCAGCAGTTTGACGGGGACAGCGAGGAACACTGAAGCTTTCTTT
-	TRBV10-3	14	TRBJ2-7	TRBD1	CAISEDRGNYEQYF	TGTGCCATCAGTGAGGACAGGGGGAACTACGAGCAGTACTTC
-	TRBV19	14	TRBJ1-2	-	CASSMLRANYGYTF	TGTGCCAGTAGTATGCTACGCGCGAACTATGGCTACACCTTC
-	TRBV5-6	16	TRBJ1-6	TRBD1	CASSSGGTGWNSPLHF	TGTGCCAGCAGCTCTGGGGGGACAGGGTGGAATTCACCCCTCCACTTT
-	TRBV9	14	TRBJ2-5	TRBD2	CASSVSGREETQYF	TGTGCCAGCAGCGTAAGTGGGAGGGAAGAGACCCAGTACTTC
-	TRBV11-3	12	TRBJ1-1	-	CASSLPYTEAFF	TGTGCCAGCAGCTTACCCTACACTGAAGCTTTCTTT
-	TRBV11-2	14	TRBJ2-7	TRBD2	CASSPGLASYEQYF	TGTGCCAGCAGTCCGGGACTAGCGAGCTACGAGCAGTACTTC
few	TRBV7-9	16	TRBJ1-6	TRBD1	CASSLTLTGDNSPLHF	TGTGCCAGCAGCTTAACTCTGACAGGGGATAATTCACCCCTCCACTTT
-	TRBV5-1	15	TRBJ2-2	TRBD2	CASIPGGANTGELFF	TGCGCCAGCATCCCCGGGGGGGCGAACACCGGGGAGCTGTTTTTT
-	TRBV28	14	TRBJ2-1	TRBD1	CASRPGGAVNEQFF	TGTGCCAGCAGGCCAGGGGGCGCGGTCAATGAGCAGTTCTTC
-	TRBV5-1	15	TRBJ1-1	-	CASSLDGRTNTEAFF	TGCGCCAGCAGCTTGGACGGGAGGACGAACACTGAAGCTTTCTTT
-	TRBV28	19	TRBJ2-5	TRBD2	CASSLFWASGQPIQETQYF	TGTGCCAGCAGTTTATTTTGGGCTAGCGGGCAACCAATTCAAGAGACCCAGTACTTC
few	TRBV30	13	TRBJ2-7	-	CAWSVDVWAEQYF	TGTGCCTGGAGTGTCGACGTATGGGCCGAGCAGTACTTC
-	TRBV28	14	TRBJ1-2	TRBD1	CASSLGDRAGGYTF	TGTGCCAGCAGTTTAGGGGACAGGGCGGGAGGCTACACCTTC
-	TRBV30	15	TRBJ2-7	TRBD2	CAWSQGLAVSYEQYF	TGTGCCTGGAGTCAGGGACTAGCGGTTTCCTACGAGCAGTACTTC
few	TRBV7-9	15	TRBJ2-7	TRBD2	CASRASGEKGYEQYF	TGTGCCAGCAGGGCTAGCGGGGAGAAAGGCTACGAGCAGTACTTC
-	TRBV5-8	16	TRBJ1-2	-	CASSLAIRMTGWGYTF	TGTGCCAGCAGCTTGGCAATCAGGATGACCGGATGGGGCTACACCTTC
once	TRBV6-5	12	TRBJ1-5	TRBD1	CAAGGLNQPQHF	TGTGCTGCAGGGGGCCTTAATCAGCCCCAGCATTTT
-	TRBV11-2	15	TRBJ2-1	TRBD2	CASSLVLAGYNEQFF	TGTGCCAGCAGCTTAGTACTAGCGGGATACAATGAGCAGTTCTTC
-	TRBV27	15	TRBJ2-7	TRBD2	CASSPRLAGFYEQYF	TGTGCCAGCAGTCCTCGACTAGCGGGATTCTACGAGCAGTACTTC
medium-sized	TRBV7-8	13	TRBJ1-4	-	CASSFGSAEKLFF	TGTGCCAGCAGCTTCGGGTCGGCGGAAAAACTGTTTTTT
-	TRBV19	14	TRBJ2-7	-	CASSAPTGLYEQYF	TGTGCCAGTAGTGCCCCAACTGGTCTCTACGAGCAGTACTTC
-	TRBV9	15	TRBJ2-5	TRBD2	CASSPRGGEPETQYF	TGTGCCAGCAGCCCCCGGGGAGGGGAGCCGGAGACCCAGTACTTC
-	TRBV6-5	15	TRBJ1-5	TRBD1	CASKSRDRANQPQHF	TGTGCCAGCAAATCAAGGGACAGGGCGAATCAGCCCCAGCATTTT
-	TRBV5-4	15	TRBJ2-2	-	CASSSRDTRTGELFF	TGTGCCAGCAGCTCCCGGGACACGCGCACCGGGGAGCTGTTTTTT
-	TRBV3-1/TRBV3-2	16	TRBJ2-5	TRBD1	CASSQTDRGVWETQYF	TGTGCCAGCAGCCAAACGGACAGGGGAGTGTGGGAGACCCAGTACTTC
-	TRBV5-5	13	TRBJ1-1	-	CASSLTPNTEAFF	TGTGCCAGCAGCTTGACACCGAACACTGAAGCTTTCTTT
-	TRBV29-1	14	TRBJ1-4	-	CSVGSGAGNEKLFF	TGCAGCGTTGGGTCAGGGGCTGGGAATGAAAAACTGTTTTTT